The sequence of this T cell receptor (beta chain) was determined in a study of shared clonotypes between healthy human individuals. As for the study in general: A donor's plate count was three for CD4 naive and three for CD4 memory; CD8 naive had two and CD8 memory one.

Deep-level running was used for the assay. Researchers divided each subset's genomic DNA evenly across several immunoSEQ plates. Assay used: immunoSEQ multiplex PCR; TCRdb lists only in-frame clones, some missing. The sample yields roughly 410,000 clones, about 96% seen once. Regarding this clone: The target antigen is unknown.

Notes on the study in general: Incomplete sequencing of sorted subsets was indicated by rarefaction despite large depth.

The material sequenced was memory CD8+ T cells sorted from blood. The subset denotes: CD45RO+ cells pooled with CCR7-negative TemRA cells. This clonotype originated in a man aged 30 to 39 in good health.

Written as DNA, the CDR3 is TGTGCCAGCAGCGTATCTTCCGGAGCTAGCGGGAATCAGCAGTACTTC. This codes for CASSVSSGASGNQQYF. V gene TRBV9 combines with J gene TRBJ2-7, with TRBD2 identical over 9 bases. CDR1 is SGDLS and CDR2 is YYNGEE in the germline V gene. Trimming took 1 base from V and 8 from J; bases not matched to a gene: 13. CDR3 length: 16 amino acids.